Presented here are 25 T cell receptor beta chains from one specimen sequenced in a study of cytomegalovirus exposure and HLA in healthy donors. PCR employed 60 Vbeta and 13 Jbeta primers. The table came from immunoSEQ multiplex PCR; TCRdb's copy has only in-frame clones and leaves some out. This sample yields 110,000 or so clones, of which 67% are seen a single time; roughly 8.7% belongs to the top ten. Material: PBMCs. These receptors all stem from a man aged 18 to 30 in good health and CMV-seropositive.

In this sample, this clone turned up a few times. The CDR3 nucleotides are TGTGCCACCAGCAGAGATCCCAGACAAGAGACCCAGTACTTC. Its translation is CATSRDPRQETQYF. V is TRBV15 and J is TRBJ2-5; D gene ambiguous. This CDR3 has 14 residues. V shed 0 bases and J shed 2 bases, with 7 bases lying between them. In germline, CDR1 is LNHNV, CDR2 YYDKDF (reference sequence).

This chain links TRBV5-6 with TRBJ2-1; D is perhaps TRBD1 (5 bases). The germline V gene encodes CDR1 SGHDT and CDR2 YYEEEE. CDR3 size: 14 residues. V was cut by 6 bases and J by 9 bases, with 19 bases left in between. The chain's CDR3 is CASNSRVGLSEQFF. The CDR3 DNA reads as TGTGCCAGCAACTCTAGAGTGGGGCTAAGTGAGCAGTTCTTC.

The J gene is TRBJ2-1, the V gene TRBV10-1; 10 nucleotides line up with TRBD2. The CDR3 has 15 residues. Per the germline V gene, CDR1 is WNHNN and CDR2 is SYGVQD (reference sequence). V lost 4 bases and J lost 7; bases outside the gene matches: 7. CDR3 DNA sequence: TGCGCCAGCAGTGTCGGTAGCGGGGGGAAAAATGAGCAGTTCTTC. Translation gives CASSVGSGGKNEQFF.

The V gene is TRBV7-2, the J gene TRBJ1-4; D gene uncertain. V lost 5 bases to trimming and J lost 8 bases, with 15 bases between them. CDR1 is SGHTA and CDR2 is FQGNSA in the germline V gene. The CDR3 loop spans 14 amino acids. The CDR3 DNA is TGTGCCAGCAGCAAAGGCGGTCTTCACGAAAAACTGTTTTTT. This codes for CASSKGGLHEKLFF.

This rearrangement joins TRBV4-1 to TRBJ2-5, with 10 nucleotides matching TRBD2. Germline-derived CDR1 and CDR2 are MGHRA and YSYEKL. The CDR3 has 16 residues. The V gene end was trimmed by 2 bases and the J gene end by 5 bases; junction bases not matched to a gene: 8. This chain's CDR3 is CASSQKAGGLGETQYF. Here the CDR3 DNA reads TGCGCCAGCAGCCAAAAAGCGGGGGGGCTGGGGGAGACCCAGTACTTC.

The genes are TRBV11-2 and TRBJ2-7; possibly TRBD1 for D (5 bases). Trimming stripped 1 base from V and 2 bases from J, with 12 bases between. Germline V gene data show CDR1 as SGHAT and CDR2 as FQNNGV. The CDR3 length is 15 residues. This chain's CDR3 is CASSLAAGWAYEQYF. The CDR3 coding sequence is TGTGCCAGCAGCTTAGCGGCAGGGTGGGCCTACGAGCAGTACTTC.

The chain is built from TRBV30 and TRBJ2-1; 9 nucleotides match TRBD1. This CDR3 has 15 residues. Trimming removed 3 bases from V and 1 base from J; junction bases left unmatched: 4. Germline V gives CDR1 GTSNPN, CDR2 SVGIG (reference sequence). The CDR3 nucleotides are TGTGCCTGGAGACGAGGACAGGGGTCCTACAATGAGCAGTTCTTC. This translates into CAWRRGQGSYNEQFF.

The rearrangement links TRBV29-1 to TRBJ1-2; the match to TRBD1 covers 7 bases. The CDR3 is 12 residues long. CDR1 and CDR2 (germline): SQVTM, ANQGSEA. V shed 7 bases, J shed 8 bases, and the junction held 10 bases outside the gene matches. The CDR3 here is CSARGQLPGYTF. The CDR3 DNA is TGCAGCGCACGGGGACAGCTTCCCGGCTACACCTTC. The variable domain in full, completed from reference TRBV29-1 and TRBJ1-2, reads SAVISQKPSRDICQRGTSLTIQCQVDSQVTMMFWYRQQPGQSLTLIATANQGSEATYESGFVIDKFPISRPNLTFSTLTVSNMSPEDSSIYLCSARGQLPGYTFGSGTRLTVV.

The table lists this clone with a few counts. This chain uses TRBV5-1 with TRBJ2-7; 8 bases align to TRBD1. Germline V lookup: CDR1 SGHRS, CDR2 YFSETQ. V gave up 0 bases and J gave up 7 bases; unmatched junction bases: 6. CDR3 length equals 14 residues. The CDR3 DNA reads TGCGCCAGCAGCTTGGATGGACAGGGCGGGGAGCAGTACTTC. This gives the protein CASSLDGQGGEQYF.

The chain recombines TRBV6-5 with TRBJ2-6; no clear D. Trimming stripped 4 bases from V and 3 bases from J, with 7 bases between. Germline V gene data show CDR1 as MNHEY and CDR2 as SVGAGI. This CDR3 spans 14 amino acids. CDR3 DNA sequence: TGTGCCAGCAGTTTGTGGAGTGGGGCCAACGTCCTGACTTTC. It codes for CASSLWSGANVLTF.

This clone was seen more than once but under ten times. The chain couples TRBV7-9 to TRBJ1-1; D possibly corresponds to TRBD1 (6 bases). V lost 5 bases, J lost 1 base, and 11 bases lay in between. CDR3 length: 14 amino acids. CDR1 is SEHNR, CDR2 FQNEAQ, per germline (reference sequence). This CDR3 is CASSKAGANTEAFF. For the CDR3, the DNA is TGTGCCAGCAGCAAAGCGGGGGCGAACACTGAAGCTTTCTTT.

This chain joins TRBV7-2 and TRBJ2-5; 8 bases are a match to TRBD2. The CDR3 loop spans 16 amino acids. Germline CDR1 and CDR2: SGHTA and FQGNSA. Trimming cost V 5 bases and J 5 bases; bases outside gene matches: 13. The DNA of the CDR3 is TGTGCCAGCAGCACAGGGTACCGGGGGGGCTCGGAGACCCAGTACTTC. Protein: CASSTGYRGGSETQYF.

This sequence joins TRBV9 and TRBJ2-3; 13 nucleotides align to TRBD2. The trim removed 0 bases at V and 6 bases at J, leaving 16 bases unmatched. This CDR3 is built from 20 residues. From germline, CDR1 is SGDLS and CDR2 YYNGEE. CDR3 residues: CASSVVPGLAGAWPSDTQYF. The CDR3, as DNA: TGTGCCAGCAGCGTAGTCCCCGGACTAGCGGGGGCTTGGCCTAGCGATACGCAGTATTTT.

This clone was found once. V is TRBV4-1 and J is TRBJ1-2; 8 bases map to TRBD1. The germline gives CDR1 MGHRA, CDR2 YSYEKL. The V segment lost 3 bases and the J segment 3 bases; nucleotides outside the gene matches: 9. The CDR3 is 16 amino acids. CDR3 DNA sequence: TGCGCCAGCAGCCAGTCCGGGGACAGGCGATACTATGGCTACACCTTC. It codes for CASSQSGDRRYYGYTF.

Worth noting for this clone: At one end the junction does not follow the germline gene, possibly because of a read error. This chain links TRBV28 with TRBJ2-5, with a tentative D call TRBD1 (5 bases). This CDR3 comprises 14 residues. The V gene's germline CDR1 is MDHEN and CDR2 SYDVKM. The CDR3 here is CASSLWIGQRPSNF. As DNA, the CDR3 is TGTGCCAGCAGTTTATGGATCGGACAAAGGCCGAGTAACTTC.

The chain is built from TRBV19 and TRBJ1-6, with TRBD1 matching 7 bases. Per germline, CDR1 LNHDA and CDR2 SQIVND (reference sequence). The junction had 8 bases not matched to a gene; V was cut back by 6 bases and J by 0 bases. The CDR3 has 17 residues. CDR3 loop: CASRAGQSSSYNSPLHF. The DNA of the CDR3 is TGTGCCAGTAGGGCGGGACAGTCCAGCTCCTATAATTCACCCCTCCACTTT. Complete variable domain (other parts from reference TRBV19 and TRBJ1-6): DGGITQSPKYLFRKEGQNVTLSCEQNLNHDAMYWYRQDPGQGLRLIYYSQIVNDFQKGDIAEGYSVSREKKESFPLTVTSAQKNPTAFYLCASRAGQSSSYNSPLHFGNGTRLTVT.

In its sample, this clone was seen once. The chain employs TRBV4-1 and TRBJ1-2, with D perhaps matching TRBD1 (6 bases). The CDR3 has 17 residues. Germline V gives CDR1 MGHRA, CDR2 YSYEKL. V lost 1 base and J lost 1, with 16 bases in between. The CDR3 spells CASSQVKLAGVNYGYTF. The CDR3 nucleotides read TGCGCCAGCAGCCAAGTAAAGTTGGCAGGGGTTAACTATGGCTACACCTTC.

V and J are TRBV5-4 and TRBJ1-6, with a possible D match to TRBD1 (6 bases). Trimming cost V 4 bases and J 6 bases, with 14 bases left between them. Germline CDR1 SGHNT, CDR2 YYREEE (reference sequence). The CDR3 totals 15 residues. This CDR3 is CASSEQGRGNSPLHF. CDR3 DNA sequence: TGTGCCAGCAGCGAACAGGGCCGGGGTAATTCACCCCTCCACTTT.

This chain connects TRBV6-5 to TRBJ1-6; the match to TRBD1 covers 7 bases. The CDR3 contains 14 residues. Germline V gives CDR1 MNHEY, CDR2 SVGAGI. Trimming at V came to 2 bases and at J to 7 bases, leaving 2 bases not matched to a gene. The CDR3 here is CASSYKGANSPLHF. Here the CDR3 DNA reads TGTGCCAGCAGTTACAAGGGGGCCAATTCACCCCTCCACTTT.

The V and J genes are TRBV5-6 and TRBJ1-2; D call uncertain. CDR1 SGHDT and CDR2 YYEEEE come from the germline V gene. V dropped 0 bases and J dropped 6 bases, with 6 bases sitting between them. This CDR3 spans 12 amino acids. CDR3 protein: CASSLGGNGYTF. CDR3 in DNA: TGTGCCAGCAGCTTGGGCGGAAATGGCTACACCTTC.

A remark on this clone: The same CDR3 is also encoded by other DNA sequences in this sample. The genes are TRBV28 and TRBJ1-3, with D uncertain. V lost 3 bases and J 4 bases, leaving 10 bases between the germline ends. This CDR3 has 14 residues. CDR1 and CDR2 (germline): MDHEN, SYDVKM. The CDR3 is CASSFRGSGNTIYF. The CDR3, as DNA: TGTGCCAGCAGTTTCCGAGGCTCCGGAAACACCATATATTTT.

J is TRBJ1-3 and V is TRBV7-9, with a possible D match to TRBD1 (6 bases). V gave up 7 bases and J gave up 2 bases, with 15 bases separating them. The V gene's germline CDR1 is SEHNR and CDR2 FQNEAQ (reference sequence). The CDR3 length is 15 residues. The CDR3 here is CASIAGAGPGNTIYF. The CDR3 coding sequence is TGTGCCAGCATCGCGGGGGCAGGGCCTGGAAACACCATATATTTT.

The V and J genes are TRBV11-2 and TRBJ1-1; 11 nucleotides agree with TRBD1. J was trimmed by 3 bases and V by 0 bases; bases with no gene match: 3. The CDR3 covers 16 residues. The germline V gene encodes CDR1 SGHAT and CDR2 FQNNGV. CDR3 DNA: TGTGCCAGCAGCTTAGATGGACAGGGGGCGGACACTGAAGCTTTCTTT. Translating it yields CASSLDGQGADTEAFF.

The sample holds one count of this clone. The chain uses TRBV19 and TRBJ2-6, with TRBD1 matching 8 bases. With V trimmed by 7 bases and J by 4 bases, 12 bases remained unmatched. The CDR3 totals 17 residues. CDR1 and CDR2 from the germline V gene are LNHDA and SQIVND (reference sequence). The CDR3 bases are TGTGCCAGTACCCAGACAGGGGTCCTCTCCGGGGCCAACGTCCTGACTTTC. Translating it yields CASTQTGVLSGANVLTF. The entire variable domain, with the rest obtained from reference TRBV19 and TRBJ2-6, is as follows: DGGITQSPKYLFRKEGQNVTLSCEQNLNHDAMYWYRQDPGQGLRLIYYSQIVNDFQKGDIAEGYSVSREKKESFPLTVTSAQKNPTAFYLCASTQTGVLSGANVLTFGAGSRLTVL.

The genes are TRBV7-9 and TRBJ2-1; the D gene is possibly TRBD2 (6 bases). Germline CDR1 reads SEHNR; CDR2 reads FQNEAQ (reference sequence). The CDR3 is 14 residues long. Trimming took off 3 bases at V and 5 bases at J, with 11 bases between the two ends. Here the CDR3 DNA reads TGTGCCAGCAGCTTGGAGGGTAATAACAATGAGCAGTTCTTC. Its translation: CASSLEGNNNEQFF.